Sequencing of this TCR beta chain was carried out in a study of T cells in Graves' hyperthyroidism and ophthalmopathy. Germline assignment: CDR1 LNHDA and CDR2 SQIVND (reference sequence). The CDR3 spans 13 residues. With 3 bases removed from V and 6 bases from J, the gap between germline ends came to 11 bases. Study findings and constraints: A median around 5.9 months before onset, the model predicted ophthalmopathy.

Together with thyroid ultrasound, orbital computed tomography, serum thyroxine and TRAb, clinical symptoms were used for diagnoses. This clonotype has ten or more counts. The antigen is undetermined. From RNA transcripts, TCR beta CDR3 regions were amplified. First-round RT-PCR with HTBI primers amplified the TCR CDR3 region. Each CDR3 protein gets one entry after TCRdb re-called the multiplex PCR reads with MiXCR. The table records about 250,000 distinct CDR3 sequences, around 26% of them present only once. Sequencing was carried out using blood. The receptor comes from a woman aged 35 to 49 with Graves' ophthalmopathy. The chain employs TRBV19 and TRBJ1-1; D possibly corresponds to TRBD1 (6 bases). CDR3 DNA: TGTGCCAGTAGTATTGGGGGCTCCCCTGAAGCTTTCTTT. Translated, it gives CASSIGGSPEAFF. The full variable domain, in which reference TRBV19 and TRBJ1-1 provide the parts outside the CDR3, is DGGITQSPKYLFRKEGQNVTLSCEQNLNHDAMYWYRQDPGQGLRLIYYSQIVNDFQKGDIAEGYSVSREKKESFPLTVTSAQKNPTAFYLCASSIGGSPEAFFGQGTRLTVV.